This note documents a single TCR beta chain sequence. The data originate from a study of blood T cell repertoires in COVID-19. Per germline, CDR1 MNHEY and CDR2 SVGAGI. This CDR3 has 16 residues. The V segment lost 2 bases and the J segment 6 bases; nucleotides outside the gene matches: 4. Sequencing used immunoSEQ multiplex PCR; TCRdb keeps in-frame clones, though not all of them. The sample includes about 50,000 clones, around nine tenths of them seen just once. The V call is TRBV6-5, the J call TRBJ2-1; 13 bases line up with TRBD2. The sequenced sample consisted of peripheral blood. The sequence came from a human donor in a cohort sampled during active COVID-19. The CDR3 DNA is TGTGCCAGCAGTTACACCTGGACTAGCGGGGGCAATGAGCAGTTCTTC. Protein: CASSYTWTSGGNEQFF.